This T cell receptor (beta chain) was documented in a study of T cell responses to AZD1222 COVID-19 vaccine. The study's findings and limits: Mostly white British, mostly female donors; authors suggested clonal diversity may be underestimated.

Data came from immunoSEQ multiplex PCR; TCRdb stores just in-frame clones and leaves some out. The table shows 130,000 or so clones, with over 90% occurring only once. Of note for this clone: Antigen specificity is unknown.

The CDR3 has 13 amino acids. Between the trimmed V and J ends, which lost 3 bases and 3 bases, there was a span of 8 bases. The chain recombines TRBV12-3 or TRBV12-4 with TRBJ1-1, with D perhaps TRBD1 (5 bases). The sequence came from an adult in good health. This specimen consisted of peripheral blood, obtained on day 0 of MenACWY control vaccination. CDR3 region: CASSFGGDTEAFF. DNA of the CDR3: TGTGCCAGCAGTTTCGGAGGGGACACTGAAGCTTTCTTT.